This TCR beta chain comes out of a study of radiotherapy plus CTLA-4 blockade in lung cancer. About the study: More than 15% of enrolled patients responded objectively, and 31% had disease control.

In regard to this clone: Its cognate antigen is unknown.

J lost 5 bases, V lost 5 bases, and 5 bases had no gene match. Germline CDR1 is SGHTA and CDR2 is FQGNSA. This CDR3 comprises 13 residues. Produced via immunoSEQ multiplex PCR; TCRdb's table is partial and in-frame only. The sample lists tens of thousands of clones, roughly 70% occurring once. Regarding the study as a whole: After radiotherapy and ipilimumab, tumor-derived clones expanded in peripheral blood.

This receptor was identified in a human donor with non-small cell lung cancer that progressed on radiotherapy plus ipilimumab. This chain connects TRBV7-2 to TRBJ1-1; 7 nucleotides align to TRBD1. The sample in question was peripheral blood, obtained from a patient treated with radiotherapy plus ipilimumab. The CDR3 nucleotides read TGTGCCAGCAGCCCGCAACAGGGGACTGAAGCTTTCTTT. Its protein is CASSPQQGTEAFF.